The 22 T cell receptor beta chains below all came from one sample that was sequenced in a study of T cells in Graves' hyperthyroidism and ophthalmopathy (dated by TCRdb to 2018 to 2020). Library creation used multiplex PCR. Sequencing was carried out with an Illumina HiSeq 2000. The TCR beta CDR3 regions were amplified from the RNA transcripts. The first round of RT-PCR for the TCR CDR3 was performed with the HTBI primer set and the Qiagen OneStep RT-PCR kit. TCRdb reworked the public reads: Q25 trimming with fastp, MiXCR clone assembly, productive beta chains retained. Duplicate CDR3 protein sequences are folded into a single record with the most common DNA and genes. In this sample the table shows about 210,000 distinct CDR3 sequences, more than 15% of which occur a single time. The ten largest clones add up to 50% of the sample. Sequenced sample: blood. Receptors originate from a man aged 50 or older with Graves' hyperthyroidism.

There are many counts of this clonotype. This chain uses TRBV27 with TRBJ1-6; D is unclear. Germline CDR1 is MNHEY and CDR2 is SMNVEV (reference sequence). V lost 0 bases and J 11 bases, leaving 11 bases between the germline ends. This CDR3 is built from 14 residues. The CDR3: CASSLSVKEPPLHF. In DNA form, the CDR3 reads TGTGCCAGCAGTTTATCAGTGAAGGAACCACCCCTCCACTTT.

There are a few counts of this clonotype. The chain recombines TRBV7-9 with TRBJ2-7; D tentatively reads TRBD1 or TRBD2 (5 bases each). Germline V lookup: CDR1 SEHNR, CDR2 FQNEAQ (reference sequence). The CDR3 length is 14 residues. Trimming cost V 2 bases and J 5 bases, with 13 bases left between them. The CDR3 DNA is TGTGCCAGCAGCTTACTAATCCGGGACCACGAGCAGTACTTC. It yields the protein CASSLLIRDHEQYF.

This clonotype has more than one count but fewer than ten. This chain joins TRBV24-1 and TRBJ1-6; D is possibly TRBD1 (6 bases). The CDR3 loop spans 16 amino acids. Germline assignment: CDR1 KGHDR and CDR2 SFDVKD. V lost 2 bases and J 7 bases, leaving 14 bases between the germline ends. Written as DNA, the CDR3 is TGTGCCACCAGTGATTCCCCACAGGGTTTCAATTCACCCCTCCACTTT. It is translated as CATSDSPQGFNSPLHF.

A remark on this clonotype: A much larger clone differs by one base, so this may be a read error. The chain couples TRBV2 to TRBJ2-7, with D perhaps matching TRBD2 (6 bases). This CDR3 has 12 amino acids. Germline V gene data show CDR1 as SNHLY and CDR2 as FYNNEI. The CDR3 here is CACREDIYEQYF. The CDR3 bases are TGTGCCTGCAGGGAGGATATCTACGAGCAGTACTTC. Based on the CDR3 plus reference TRBV2 and TRBJ2-7, the full variable domain is EPEVTQTPSHQVTQMGQEVILRCVPISNHLYFYWYRQILGQKVEFLVSFYNNEISEKSEIFDDQFSVERPDGSNFTLKIRSTKLEDSAMYFCACREDIYEQYFGPGTRLTVT.

This sequence joins TRBV6-1 and TRBJ1-6; 7 nucleotides agree with TRBD1. With V trimmed by 3 bases and J by 9 bases, 8 bases remained unmatched. This CDR3 spans 15 amino acids. Germline values: CDR1 MNHNS, CDR2 SASEGT. The DNA of the CDR3 is TGTGCCAGCAGTGAGATGACAGGGCTTTTTTCACCCCTCCACTTT. Translated: CASSEMTGLFSPLHF.

V gene TRBV30 combines with J gene TRBJ2-2; no clear D gene. The germline CDR1 and CDR2 sequences are GTSNPN and SVGIG (reference sequence). The germline V and J ends were trimmed by 0 bases and 1 base, with 9 bases remaining between them. This CDR3 comprises 15 residues. The CDR3 coding sequence is TGTGCCTGGAGTGTAGGAAGCCTGAACACCGGGGAGCTGTTTTTT. This translates into CAWSVGSLNTGELFF.

The V and J genes are TRBV20-1 and TRBJ1-2, with TRBD1 matching 11 bases. The CDR3 spans 14 residues. V lost 1 base and J lost 4; bases outside the gene matches: 2. Germline lookup yields CDR1 DFQATT and CDR2 SNEGSKA (reference sequence). The CDR3: CSARAGTGGYGYTF. The CDR3 region has the DNA TGCAGTGCTAGAGCCGGGACAGGGGGCTATGGCTACACCTTC.

This clonotype was seen ten or more times. The rearrangement links TRBV13 to TRBJ2-1, with 8 bases that match TRBD2. The ends lost 5 bases at V and 8 bases at J; junction bases unmatched: 14. Germline values: CDR1 PRHDT, CDR2 FYEKMQ (reference sequence). The CDR3 extends over 16 amino acids. This CDR3 reads CASSGLWSGSFHEQFF. CDR3 nucleotides: TGTGCCAGCAGCGGACTTTGGAGCGGGAGCTTCCATGAGCAGTTCTTC.

The gene calls are TRBV3-1 and TRBJ2-1, with 9 bases that match TRBD2. CDR3 length equals 16 residues. The J segment lost 6 bases and the V segment lost 3 bases, leaving 9 bases of the junction unmatched. The germline V gene encodes CDR1 LGHDT and CDR2 YNNKEL (reference sequence). The CDR3 sequence is CASSHLAGVVSNEQFF. The DNA for the CDR3 is TGTGCCAGCAGCCACTTAGCGGGAGTTGTTAGCAATGAGCAGTTCTTC.

This clonotype was seen many times. V and J are TRBV2 and TRBJ2-5; possibly TRBD2 for D (6 bases). Germline values: CDR1 SNHLY, CDR2 FYNNEI. The V end lost 7 bases, the J end lost 5 bases, and 20 bases lay between the germline ends. This CDR3 region has 15 residues. In nucleotides, the CDR3 is TGTGCCAGCACCGACCGGGACTCCTTCCAGGAGACCCAGTACTTC. It codes for CASTDRDSFQETQYF.

The chain links TRBV9 to TRBJ2-1; D tentatively reads TRBD1 or TRBD2 (5 bases each). This CDR3 is built from 12 residues. Germline V gives CDR1 SGDLS, CDR2 YYNGEE. V lost 3 bases and J 10 bases, leaving 11 bases between the germline ends. This CDR3 reads CASSASGTEQFF. CDR3 nucleotides: TGTGCCAGCAGCGCTTCCGGGACGGAGCAGTTCTTC.

This clonotype was picked up many times. The rearrangement links TRBV5-1 to TRBJ2-7, with TRBD2 matching 11 bases. Trimming cost V 5 bases and J 1 base; bases outside gene matches: 5. The CDR3 contains 15 residues. The V gene's germline CDR1 is SGHRS and CDR2 YFSETQ. The CDR3 DNA reads TGCGCCAGCAGACTGACTAGCGGGGATTCCTACGAGCAGTACTTC. As protein: CASRLTSGDSYEQYF.

The chain recombines TRBV30 with TRBJ1-5; no definite D call. The germline gives CDR1 GTSNPN, CDR2 SVGIG (reference sequence). V was clipped by 0 bases and J by 1 base, with 7 bases between them. This CDR3 is built from 14 residues. In DNA, the CDR3 is TGTGCCTGGAGTGTACTACAGAGCAATCAGCCCCAGCATTTT. Its translation is CAWSVLQSNQPQHF.

This clonotype was recorded many times. The V gene is TRBV2, the J gene TRBJ2-1, with 12 bases lining up with TRBD2. The length of the CDR3 is 16 residues. V was clipped by 2 bases and J by 8 bases; unmatched bases: 7. Germline CDR1 and CDR2: SNHLY and FYNNEI. The DNA of the CDR3 is TGTGCCAGCAGTGAACCCCTAGCGGGAGGGCCGTATGAGCAGTTCTTC. This sequence encodes CASSEPLAGGPYEQFF.

This clonotype was counted ten times or more. The CDR3 DNA follows: TGCAGTGCTACCCCGGAAGCATTCTACGAGCAGTACTTC. It encodes CSATPEAFYEQYF. This rearrangement joins TRBV20-1 to TRBJ2-7; D is unresolved. There are 13 residues in the CDR3. Germline V lookup: CDR1 DFQATT, CDR2 SNEGSKA (reference sequence). Between the trimmed V and J ends, which lost 4 bases and 3 bases, there was a span of 13 bases.

At least ten counts were recorded for this clonotype. The genes are TRBV6-2 or TRBV6-3 and TRBJ2-7; 7 bases align to TRBD1. V trimming: 6 bases; J trimming: 3 bases; junction bases outside the gene matches: 2. Germline loops: CDR1 MNHEY, CDR2 SVGEGT. The CDR3 has 12 residues. CDR3: CASSWTGYEQYF. CDR3 coding DNA: TGTGCCAGCAGCTGGACAGGCTACGAGCAGTACTTC.

V usage is TRBV6-7 and J usage is TRBJ2-2; the match to TRBD1 covers 12 bases. TRBV6-7 is an ORF for which the function is uncertain. Trimming removed 2 bases from V and 3 bases from J; junction bases left unmatched: 10. There are 19 residues in the CDR3. CDR3 sequence: CASSYPRDRGLKDTGELFF. In nucleotides, the CDR3 is TGTGCCAGCAGTTACCCCCGGGACAGGGGGCTGAAGGACACCGGGGAGCTGTTTTTT.

This chain joins TRBV7-2 and TRBJ2-2; 9 bases match TRBD2. The CDR3 has 16 residues. Unmatched junction bases numbered 8, after V lost 4 bases and J lost 5 bases. The germline V gene encodes CDR1 SGHTA and CDR2 FQGNSA. In nucleotides, the CDR3 is TGTGCCAGCAGCTCCGAAGCGGGAGGAGGGACCGGGGAGCTGTTTTTT. Encoded protein: CASSSEAGGGTGELFF.

The CDR3: CASSYNRDQTYEQYF. The CDR3 nucleotides are TGTGCCAGCAGTTATAATCGGGACCAAACCTACGAGCAGTACTTC. The chain couples TRBV6-2 or TRBV6-3 to TRBJ2-7, with D tentatively TRBD1 or TRBD2 (5 bases each). This CDR3 is 15 amino acids long. The germline V gene has CDR1 MNHEY and CDR2 SVGEGT. Trimming shortened V by 3 bases and J by 2 bases, and 14 bases separated the two germline ends.

About this clonotype: A junction boundary mismatches the germline segment, possibly from a read error. V usage is TRBV7-3 and J usage is TRBJ2-3; a weak D match, TRBD2 (6 bases). The germline V gene encodes CDR1 SGHTA and CDR2 FQGTGA. This CDR3 contains 16 residues. CDR3 sequence (DNA): TGCGCCAGCAGCCAAGAGGGTGCGGGACGCACAGATACGCAGTATTTT. Its translation: CASSQEGAGRTDTQYF.

This clonotype was detected only a few times. V gene TRBV30 combines with J gene TRBJ2-7, with D possibly TRBD1 on 6 matching bases. Germline values: CDR1 GTSNPN, CDR2 SVGIG (reference sequence). This CDR3 contains 14 residues. Trimming stripped 8 bases from V and 3 bases from J, with 20 bases between. The CDR3 coding sequence is TGTGCCAGTCGGGACACAGGGTTGAACTACGAGCAGTACTTC. As protein: CASRDTGLNYEQYF.

The table lists this clonotype with many counts. This sequence joins TRBV3-1 and TRBJ1-5; D unresolved. V was cut by 2 bases and J by 7 bases, with 9 bases left in between. The CDR3 totals 13 residues. Looked up from germline, CDR1 is LGHDT and CDR2 is YNNKEL (reference sequence). CDR3: CASSQSNGQPQHF. The CDR3 region has the DNA TGTGCCAGCAGCCAATCAAACGGGCAGCCCCAGCATTTT.